This TCR beta chain originates from a study of blood T cell repertoires in COVID-19. The germline CDR1 and CDR2 sequences are MNHNY and SVGAGI (reference sequence). The CDR3 has 15 residues. Trimming at V came to 6 bases and at J to 5 bases, leaving 7 bases not matched to a gene. Measured with immunoSEQ multiplex PCR; TCRdb has only the in-frame clones, and not every one. This sample yields roughly 220,000 clones, of which around four fifths are seen a single time; about 20% belongs to the top ten. The rearrangement joins TRBV6-6 to TRBJ1-5; 10 positions match TRBD1. This TCR came from a man aged 30 to 39 with active or convalescent COVID-19. Material for sequencing was peripheral blood. The CDR3 is CASRDRGMGDQPQHF. In DNA, the CDR3 is TGTGCCAGCAGGGACAGGGGGATGGGGGATCAGCCCCAGCATTTT.